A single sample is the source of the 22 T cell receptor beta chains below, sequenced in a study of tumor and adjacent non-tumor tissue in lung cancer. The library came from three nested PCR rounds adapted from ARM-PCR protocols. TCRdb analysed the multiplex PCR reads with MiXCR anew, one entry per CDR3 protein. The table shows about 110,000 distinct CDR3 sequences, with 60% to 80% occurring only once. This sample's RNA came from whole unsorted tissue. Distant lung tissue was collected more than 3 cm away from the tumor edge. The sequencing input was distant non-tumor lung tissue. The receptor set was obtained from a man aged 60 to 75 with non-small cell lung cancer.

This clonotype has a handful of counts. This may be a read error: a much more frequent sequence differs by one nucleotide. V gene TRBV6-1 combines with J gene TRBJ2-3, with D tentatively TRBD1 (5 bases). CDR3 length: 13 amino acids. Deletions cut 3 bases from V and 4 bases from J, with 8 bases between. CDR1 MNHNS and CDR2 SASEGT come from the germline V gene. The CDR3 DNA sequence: TGTGCCAGCAGTGATCAGGGATCAGATACGCAGTATTTT. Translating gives CASSDQGSDTQYF.

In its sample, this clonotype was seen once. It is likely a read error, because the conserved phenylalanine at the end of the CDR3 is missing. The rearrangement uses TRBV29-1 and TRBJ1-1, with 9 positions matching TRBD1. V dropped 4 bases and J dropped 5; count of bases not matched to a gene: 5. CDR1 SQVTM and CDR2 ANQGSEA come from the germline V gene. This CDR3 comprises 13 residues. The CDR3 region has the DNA TGCAGCGTTGTGAGACAGGGGGATACTGAAGCTTTCATT. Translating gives CSVVRQGDTEAFI.

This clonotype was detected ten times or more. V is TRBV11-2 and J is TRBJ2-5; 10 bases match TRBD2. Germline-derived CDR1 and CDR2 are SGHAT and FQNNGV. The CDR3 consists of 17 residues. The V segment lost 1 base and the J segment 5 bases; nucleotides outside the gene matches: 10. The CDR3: CASSLAWSGGADETQYF. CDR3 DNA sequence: TGTGCCAGCAGCTTAGCGTGGAGCGGGGGGGCGGACGAGACCCAGTACTTC.

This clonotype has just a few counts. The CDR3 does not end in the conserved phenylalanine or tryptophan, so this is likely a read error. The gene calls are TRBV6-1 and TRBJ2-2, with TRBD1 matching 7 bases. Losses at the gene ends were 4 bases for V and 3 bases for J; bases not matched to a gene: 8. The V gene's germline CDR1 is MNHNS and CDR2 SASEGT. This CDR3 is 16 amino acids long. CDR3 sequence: CASSGHWDRYTGELFS. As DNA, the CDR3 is TGTGCCAGCAGTGGACACTGGGACAGATACACCGGGGAGCTGTTTTCT.

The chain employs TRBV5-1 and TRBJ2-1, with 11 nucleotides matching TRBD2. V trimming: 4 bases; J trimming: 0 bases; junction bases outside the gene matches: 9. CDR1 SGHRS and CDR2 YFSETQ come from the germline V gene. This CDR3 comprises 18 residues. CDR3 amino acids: CASSNRLAGRSSYNEQFF. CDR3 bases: TGCGCCAGCAGCAATAGACTAGCGGGGCGGAGCTCCTACAATGAGCAGTTCTTC.

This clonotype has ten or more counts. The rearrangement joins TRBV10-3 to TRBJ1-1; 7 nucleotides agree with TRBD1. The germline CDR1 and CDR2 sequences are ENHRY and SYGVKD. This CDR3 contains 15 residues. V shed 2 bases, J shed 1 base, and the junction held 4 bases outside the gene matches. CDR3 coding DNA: TGTGCCATCAGTGAGCGGACAGGAACGAACACTGAAGCTTTCTTT. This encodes CAISERTGTNTEAFF.

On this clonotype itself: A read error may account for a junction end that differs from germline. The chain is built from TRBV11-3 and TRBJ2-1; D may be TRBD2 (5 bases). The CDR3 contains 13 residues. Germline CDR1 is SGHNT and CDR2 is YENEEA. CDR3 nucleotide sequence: TGTGCAAGCAGCGCAGAGGTGGCTAGCATCCAGTTCTTC. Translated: CASSAEVASIQFF.

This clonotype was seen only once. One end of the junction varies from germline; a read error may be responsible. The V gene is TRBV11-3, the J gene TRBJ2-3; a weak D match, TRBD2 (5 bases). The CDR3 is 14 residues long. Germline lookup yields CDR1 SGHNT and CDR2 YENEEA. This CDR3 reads CASNLDGDTDTQYF. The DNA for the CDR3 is TGTGCCAGCAACTTAGACGGGGACACAGATACGCAGTATTTT.

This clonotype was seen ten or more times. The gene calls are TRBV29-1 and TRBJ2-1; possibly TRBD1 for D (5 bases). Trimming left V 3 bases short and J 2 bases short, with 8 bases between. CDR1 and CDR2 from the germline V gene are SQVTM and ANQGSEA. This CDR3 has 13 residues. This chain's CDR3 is CSVDRGTYNEQFF. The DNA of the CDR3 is TGCAGCGTTGATAGGGGTACCTACAATGAGCAGTTCTTC.

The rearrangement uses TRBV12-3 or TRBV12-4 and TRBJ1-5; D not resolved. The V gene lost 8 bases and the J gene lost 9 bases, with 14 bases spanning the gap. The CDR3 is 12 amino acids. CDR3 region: CASASDPGPQHF. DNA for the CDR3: TGTGCCAGCGCTTCGGACCCGGGGCCCCAGCATTTT.

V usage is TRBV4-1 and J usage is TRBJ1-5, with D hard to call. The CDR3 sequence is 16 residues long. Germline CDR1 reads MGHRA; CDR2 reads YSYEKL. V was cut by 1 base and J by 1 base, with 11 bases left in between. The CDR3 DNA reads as TGCGCCAGCAGCCAAGTCGGGTTTGGGAGCAATCAGCCCCAGCATTTT. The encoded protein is CASSQVGFGSNQPQHF.

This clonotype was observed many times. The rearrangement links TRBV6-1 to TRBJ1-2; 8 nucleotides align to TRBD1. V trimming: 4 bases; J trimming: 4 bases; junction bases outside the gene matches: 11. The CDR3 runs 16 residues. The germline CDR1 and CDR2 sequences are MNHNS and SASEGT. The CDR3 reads CASSGSVVGQGYGYTF. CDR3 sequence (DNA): TGTGCCAGCAGTGGATCCGTAGTCGGACAGGGCTATGGCTACACCTTC.

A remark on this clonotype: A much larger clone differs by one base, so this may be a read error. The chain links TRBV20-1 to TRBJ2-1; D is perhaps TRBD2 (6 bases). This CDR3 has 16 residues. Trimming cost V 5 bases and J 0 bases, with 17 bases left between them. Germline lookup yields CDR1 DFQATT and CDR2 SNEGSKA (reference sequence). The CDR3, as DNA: TGCAGTGCTTCCTCTAGCGTGATGAGCTCCTACAATGAGCAGTTCTTC. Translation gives CSASSSVMSSYNEQFF.

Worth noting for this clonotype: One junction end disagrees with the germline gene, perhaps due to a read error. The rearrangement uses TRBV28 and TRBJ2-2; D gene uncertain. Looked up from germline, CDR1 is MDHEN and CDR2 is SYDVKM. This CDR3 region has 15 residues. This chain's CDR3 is CVSSPSYDSPVELFF. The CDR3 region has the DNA TGTGTCAGCAGCCCATCTTATGACTCCCCCGTGGAGTTGTTTTTT.

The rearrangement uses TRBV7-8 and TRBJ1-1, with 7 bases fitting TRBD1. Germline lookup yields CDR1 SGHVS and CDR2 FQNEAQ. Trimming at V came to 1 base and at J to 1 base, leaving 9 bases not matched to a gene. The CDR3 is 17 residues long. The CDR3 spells CASSLGAGGSRNTEAFF. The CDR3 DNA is TGTGCCAGCAGCTTAGGGGCAGGGGGATCTAGGAACACTGAAGCTTTCTTT.

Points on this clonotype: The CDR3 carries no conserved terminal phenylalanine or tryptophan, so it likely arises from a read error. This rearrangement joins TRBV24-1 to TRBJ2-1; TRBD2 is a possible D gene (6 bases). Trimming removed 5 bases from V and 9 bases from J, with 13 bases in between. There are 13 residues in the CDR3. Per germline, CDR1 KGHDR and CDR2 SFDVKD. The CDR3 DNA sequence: TGTGCCACCAGTGCGGGGGTTTACGGTGAGCAGTTCTTA. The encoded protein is CATSAGVYGEQFL.

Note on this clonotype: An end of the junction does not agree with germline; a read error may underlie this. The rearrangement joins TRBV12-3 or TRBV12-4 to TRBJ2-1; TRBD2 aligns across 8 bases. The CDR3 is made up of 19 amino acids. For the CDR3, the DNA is TGTGCCAGCAGTTTTCAGCGGGAGCCCACTTTTAACGCCTACATTGAGCAGTTCTTC. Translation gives CASSFQREPTFNAYIEQFF.

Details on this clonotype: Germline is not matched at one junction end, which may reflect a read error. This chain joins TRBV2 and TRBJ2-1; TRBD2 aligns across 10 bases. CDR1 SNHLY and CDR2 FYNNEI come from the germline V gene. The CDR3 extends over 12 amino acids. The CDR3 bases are TGTGCCAGCAGTGAGAATAGCGGGAGGTCCCCCTTC. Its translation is CASSENSGRSPF.

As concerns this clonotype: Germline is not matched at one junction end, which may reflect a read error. CDR3 residues: CTSSQTLSDIRYEQYF. The DNA for the CDR3 is TGTACCAGCAGCCAAACCCTCTCGGACATCCGGTACGAGCAGTACTTC. This chain connects TRBV4-2 to TRBJ2-7; a possible D gene is TRBD1 (5 bases). The CDR3 has 16 amino acids. Germline CDR1 reads LGHNA; CDR2 reads YNFKEQ.

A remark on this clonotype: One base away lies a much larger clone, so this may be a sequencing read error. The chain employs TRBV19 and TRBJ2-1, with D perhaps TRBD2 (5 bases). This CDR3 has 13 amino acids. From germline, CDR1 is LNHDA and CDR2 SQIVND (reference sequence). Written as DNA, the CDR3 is TGTGCCGGTAGTGGGTTCGGGAACAATGAGCAGTTCTTC. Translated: CAGSGFGNNEQFF.

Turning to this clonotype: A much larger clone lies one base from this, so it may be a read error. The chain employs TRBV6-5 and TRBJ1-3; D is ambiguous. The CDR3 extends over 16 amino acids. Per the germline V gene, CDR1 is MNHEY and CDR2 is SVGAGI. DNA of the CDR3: TGTGCCAGCAGTTACTCGCGGCCCTCCTCTGGAAACATCATATATTTT. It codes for CASSYSRPSSGNIIYF.

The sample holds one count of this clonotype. CDR3 in amino acids: CASGKAPPGLAGVVVYEQYF. The DNA for the CDR3 is TGTGCCAGCGGCAAAGCTCCACCGGGACTAGCGGGAGTCGTTGTTTACGAGCAGTACTTC. The chain has TRBV21-1 and TRBJ2-7; the table gives TRBD2 as D, unverified against the DNA. TRBV21-1 is given as a pseudogene. This CDR3 comprises 20 residues.